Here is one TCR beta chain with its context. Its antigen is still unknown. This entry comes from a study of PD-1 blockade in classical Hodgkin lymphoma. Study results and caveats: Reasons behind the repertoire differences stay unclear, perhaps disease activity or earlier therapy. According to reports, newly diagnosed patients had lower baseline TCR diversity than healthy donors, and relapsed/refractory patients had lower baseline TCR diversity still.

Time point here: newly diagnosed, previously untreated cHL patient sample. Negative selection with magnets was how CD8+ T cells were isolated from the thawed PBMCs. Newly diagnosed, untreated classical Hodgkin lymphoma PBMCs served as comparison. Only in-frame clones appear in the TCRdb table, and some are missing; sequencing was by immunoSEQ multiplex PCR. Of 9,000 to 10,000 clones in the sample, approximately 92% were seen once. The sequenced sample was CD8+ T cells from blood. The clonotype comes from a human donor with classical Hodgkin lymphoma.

The CDR3 spells CASSLMAGGNTDTQYF. CDR3 coding DNA: TGTGCCAGCAGCTTAATGGCAGGGGGCAACACAGATACGCAGTATTTT. The rearrangement links TRBV7-9 to TRBJ2-3; 8 bases agree with TRBD1. This CDR3 contains 16 residues. V lost 2 bases and J lost 2; bases outside the gene matches: 6. The V gene's germline CDR1 is SEHNR and CDR2 FQNEAQ (reference sequence).